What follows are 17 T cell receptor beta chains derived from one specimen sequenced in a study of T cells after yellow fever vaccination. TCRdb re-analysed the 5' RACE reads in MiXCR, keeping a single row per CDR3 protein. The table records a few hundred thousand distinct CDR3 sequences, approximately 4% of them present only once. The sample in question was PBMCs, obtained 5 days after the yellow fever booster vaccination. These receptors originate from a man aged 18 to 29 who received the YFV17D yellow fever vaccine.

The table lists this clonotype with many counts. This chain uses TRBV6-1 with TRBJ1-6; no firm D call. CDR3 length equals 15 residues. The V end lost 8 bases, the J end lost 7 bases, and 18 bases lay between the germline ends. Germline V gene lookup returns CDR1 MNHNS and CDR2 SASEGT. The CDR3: CASPAKDGENSPLHF. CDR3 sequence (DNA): TGTGCCAGCCCCGCTAAGGACGGCGAAAATTCACCCCTCCACTTT.

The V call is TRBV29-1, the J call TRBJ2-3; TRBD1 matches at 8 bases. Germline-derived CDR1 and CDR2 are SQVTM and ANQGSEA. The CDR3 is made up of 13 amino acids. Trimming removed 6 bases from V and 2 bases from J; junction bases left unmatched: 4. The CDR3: CSVGTGNTDTQYF. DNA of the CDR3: TGCAGCGTCGGGACAGGTAACACAGATACGCAGTATTTT.

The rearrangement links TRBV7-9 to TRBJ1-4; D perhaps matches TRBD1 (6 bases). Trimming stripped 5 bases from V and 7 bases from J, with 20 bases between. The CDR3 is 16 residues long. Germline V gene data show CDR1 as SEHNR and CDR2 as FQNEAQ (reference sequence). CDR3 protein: CASSDRGGPEGEKLFF. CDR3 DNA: TGTGCCAGCAGCGATAGGGGGGGTCCCGAGGGTGAAAAACTGTTTTTT.

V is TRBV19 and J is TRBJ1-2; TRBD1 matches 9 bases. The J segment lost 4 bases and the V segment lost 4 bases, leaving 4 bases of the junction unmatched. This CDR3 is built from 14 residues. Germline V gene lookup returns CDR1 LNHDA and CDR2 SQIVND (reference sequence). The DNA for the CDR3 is TGTGCCAGTAGTACCACAGGGGGCGGCTATGGCTACACCTTC. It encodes CASSTTGGGYGYTF.

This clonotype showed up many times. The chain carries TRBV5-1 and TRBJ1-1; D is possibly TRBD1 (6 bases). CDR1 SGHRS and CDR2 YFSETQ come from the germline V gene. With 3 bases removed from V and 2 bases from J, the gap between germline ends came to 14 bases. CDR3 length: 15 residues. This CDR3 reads CASSSRGGRNTEAFF. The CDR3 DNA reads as TGCGCCAGCAGCTCGCGGGGGGGCCGAAACACTGAAGCTTTCTTT.

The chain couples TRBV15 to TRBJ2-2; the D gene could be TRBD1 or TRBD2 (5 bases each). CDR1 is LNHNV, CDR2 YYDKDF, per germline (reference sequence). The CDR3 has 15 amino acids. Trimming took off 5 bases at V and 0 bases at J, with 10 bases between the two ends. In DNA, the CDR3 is TGTGCCACCAGCCACGGGACGGCGAACACCGGGGAGCTGTTTTTT. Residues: CATSHGTANTGELFF. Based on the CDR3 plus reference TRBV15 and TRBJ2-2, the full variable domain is DAMVIQNPRYQVTQFGKPVTLSCSQTLNHNVMYWYQQKSSQAPKLLFHYYDKDFNNEADTPDNFQSRRPNTSFCFLDIRSPGLGDTAMYLCATSHGTANTGELFFGEGSRLTVL.

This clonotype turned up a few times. The CDR3 is CASSGVNEGLNYGYTF. For the CDR3, the DNA is TGTGCCAGCAGCGGCGTGAATGAAGGGCTTAACTATGGCTACACCTTC. This chain links TRBV7-9 with TRBJ1-2; D gene uncertain. The V end was cut by 5 bases, the J end by 1 base, with 17 bases between. The CDR3 covers 16 residues. Per germline, CDR1 SEHNR and CDR2 FQNEAQ (reference sequence).

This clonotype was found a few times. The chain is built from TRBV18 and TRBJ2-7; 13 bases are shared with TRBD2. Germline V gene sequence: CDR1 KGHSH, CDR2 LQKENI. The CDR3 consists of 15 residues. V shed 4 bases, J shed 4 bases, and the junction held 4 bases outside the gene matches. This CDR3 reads CASSRTSGGGYEQYV. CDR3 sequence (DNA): TGTGCCAGCTCACGGACTAGCGGGGGAGGATACGAGCAGTACGTC.

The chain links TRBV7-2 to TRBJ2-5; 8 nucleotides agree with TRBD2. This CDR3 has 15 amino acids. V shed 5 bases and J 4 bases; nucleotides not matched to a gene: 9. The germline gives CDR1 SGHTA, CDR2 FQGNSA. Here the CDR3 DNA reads TGTGCCAGCAGCCCCCAGCGGGGGAGAGGAGAGACCCAGTACTTC. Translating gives CASSPQRGRGETQYF.

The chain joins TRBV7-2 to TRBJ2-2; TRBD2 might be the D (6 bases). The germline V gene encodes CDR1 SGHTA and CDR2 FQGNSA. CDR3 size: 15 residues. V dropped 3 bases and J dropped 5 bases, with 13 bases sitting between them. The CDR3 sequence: CASSFGGRVTGELFF. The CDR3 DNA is TGTGCCAGCAGCTTCGGGGGAAGGGTAACCGGGGAGCTGTTTTTT. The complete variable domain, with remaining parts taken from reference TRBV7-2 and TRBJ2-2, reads GAGVSQSPSNKVTEKGKDVELRCDPISGHTALYWYRQSLGQGLEFLIYFQGNSAPDKSGLPSDRFSAERTGGSVSTLTIQRTQQEDSAVYLCASSFGGRVTGELFFGEGSRLTVL.

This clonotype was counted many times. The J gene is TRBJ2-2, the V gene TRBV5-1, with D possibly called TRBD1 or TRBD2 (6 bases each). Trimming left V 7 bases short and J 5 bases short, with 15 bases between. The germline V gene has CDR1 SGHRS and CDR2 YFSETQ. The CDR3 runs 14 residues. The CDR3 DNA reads TGCGCCAGCTCCCCCGGAGGGGGGACCGGGGAGCTGTTTTTT. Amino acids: CASSPGGGTGELFF.

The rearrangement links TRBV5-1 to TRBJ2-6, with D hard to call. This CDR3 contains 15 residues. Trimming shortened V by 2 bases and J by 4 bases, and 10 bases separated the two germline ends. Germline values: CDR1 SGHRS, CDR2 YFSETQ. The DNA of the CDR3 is TGCGCCAGCAGCTTAGGAGTACGAGGGGCCAACGTCCTGACTTTC. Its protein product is CASSLGVRGANVLTF.

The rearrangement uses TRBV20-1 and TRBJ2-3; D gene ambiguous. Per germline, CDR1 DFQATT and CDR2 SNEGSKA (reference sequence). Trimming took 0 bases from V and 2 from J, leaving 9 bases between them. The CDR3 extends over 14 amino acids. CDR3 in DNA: TGCAGTGCTAGAGATGCGTTGACCACAGATACGCAGTATTTT. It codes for CSARDALTTDTQYF.

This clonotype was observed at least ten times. CDR3 DNA sequence: TGTGCCAGCAGCTTATTCCGGTCCACCGGGGAGCTGTTTTTT. Its translation: CASSLFRSTGELFF. This chain links TRBV11-2 with TRBJ2-2; D gene uncertain. Germline CDR1 reads SGHAT; CDR2 reads FQNNGV. This CDR3 region has 14 residues. V lost 2 bases to trimming and J lost 4 bases, with 8 bases between them. The full variable domain, in which reference TRBV11-2 and TRBJ2-2 provide the parts outside the CDR3, is EAGVAQSPRYKIIEKRQSVAFWCNPISGHATLYWYQQILGQGPKLLIQFQNNGVVDDSQLPKDRFSAERLKGVDSTLKIQPAKLEDSAVYLCASSLFRSTGELFFGEGSRLTVL.

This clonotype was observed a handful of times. The chain's CDR3 is CASSLGVGRSSYNSPLHF. CDR3 in DNA: TGTGCCAGCAGCTTGGGAGTTGGGCGGAGCTCCTATAATTCACCCCTCCACTTT. V and J are TRBV5-6 and TRBJ1-6; no clear D gene. Germline CDR1 is SGHDT and CDR2 is YYEEEE. This CDR3 comprises 18 residues. The germline V and J ends were trimmed by 0 bases and 0 bases, with 13 bases remaining between them.

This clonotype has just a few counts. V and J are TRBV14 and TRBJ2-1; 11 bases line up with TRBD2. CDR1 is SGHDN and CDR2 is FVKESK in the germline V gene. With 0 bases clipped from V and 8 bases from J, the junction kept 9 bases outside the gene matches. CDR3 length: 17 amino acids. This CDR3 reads CASSQESGLAGGDEQFF. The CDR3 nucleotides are TGTGCCAGCAGCCAAGAAAGCGGGCTAGCGGGGGGTGATGAGCAGTTCTTC.

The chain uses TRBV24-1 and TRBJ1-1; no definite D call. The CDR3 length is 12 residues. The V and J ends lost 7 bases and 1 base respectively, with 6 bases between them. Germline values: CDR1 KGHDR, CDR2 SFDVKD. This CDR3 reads CATSHGNTEAFF. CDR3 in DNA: TGTGCCACCAGCCATGGGAACACTGAAGCTTTCTTT.